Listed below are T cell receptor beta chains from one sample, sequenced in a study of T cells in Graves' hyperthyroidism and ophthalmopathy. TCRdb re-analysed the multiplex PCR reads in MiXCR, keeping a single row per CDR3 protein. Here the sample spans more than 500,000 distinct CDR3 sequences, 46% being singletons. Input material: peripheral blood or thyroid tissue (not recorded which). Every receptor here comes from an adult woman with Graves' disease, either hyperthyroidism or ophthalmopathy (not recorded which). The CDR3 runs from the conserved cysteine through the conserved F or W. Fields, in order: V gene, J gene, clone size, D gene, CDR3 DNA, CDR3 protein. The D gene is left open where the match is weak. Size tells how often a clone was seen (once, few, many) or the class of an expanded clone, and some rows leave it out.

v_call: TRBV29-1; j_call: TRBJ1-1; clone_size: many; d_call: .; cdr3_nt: TGCAGCGTTTCCCCACAAATGAACACTGAAGCTTTCTTT; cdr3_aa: CSVSPQMNTEAFF
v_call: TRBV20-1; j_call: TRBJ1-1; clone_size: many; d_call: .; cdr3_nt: TGCAGTGCTATCGTCCGCACTGAAGCTTTCTTT; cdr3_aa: CSAIVRTEAFF
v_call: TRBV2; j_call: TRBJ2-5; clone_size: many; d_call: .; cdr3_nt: TGTGCCAGCAAAGAAGGCAGGGGACAAGAGACCCAGTACTTC; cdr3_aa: CASKEGRGQETQYF
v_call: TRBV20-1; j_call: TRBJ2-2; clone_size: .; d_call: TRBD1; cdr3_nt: TGCAGTGCTGACCCGAGGACAGGGGGATCCGGGGAGCTGTTTTTT; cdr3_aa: CSADPRTGGSGELFF
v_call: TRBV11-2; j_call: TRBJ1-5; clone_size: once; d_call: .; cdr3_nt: TGTGCCAGCAGGCCTAACCGGGACAATCAGCCCCAGCATTTT; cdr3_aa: CASRPNRDNQPQHF
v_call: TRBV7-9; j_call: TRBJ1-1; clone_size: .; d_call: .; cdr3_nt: TGTGCCAGCGGCCGGGGCGGTGGGGCCGGTTTCAACACTGAAGCTTTCTTT; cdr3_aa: CASGRGGGAGFNTEAFF
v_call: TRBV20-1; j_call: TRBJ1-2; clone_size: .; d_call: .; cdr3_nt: TGCAGTGCTAGAGGGGGGGCAGGGAGTACCTACACCTTC; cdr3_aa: CSARGGAGSTYTF
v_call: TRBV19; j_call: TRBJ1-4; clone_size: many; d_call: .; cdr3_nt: TGTGCCAGTAACGGAGGGGAAGTGGGGAAAAGAAAACTGTTTTTT; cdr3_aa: CASNGGEVGKRKLFF
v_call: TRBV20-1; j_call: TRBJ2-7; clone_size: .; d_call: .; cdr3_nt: TGCAGTGCTGCCGGACCAGACTACGAGCAGTACTTC; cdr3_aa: CSAAGPDYEQYF
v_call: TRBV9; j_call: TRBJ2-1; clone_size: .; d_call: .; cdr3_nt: TGTGCCAGCAGCTCGCCAGGGACTTACTCCTACAATGAGCAGTTCTTC; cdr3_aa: CASSSPGTYSYNEQFF
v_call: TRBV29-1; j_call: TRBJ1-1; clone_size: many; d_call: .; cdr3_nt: TGCAGCGCGGAAAGGGGTAACGCTGAAGCTTTCTTT; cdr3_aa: CSAERGNAEAFF
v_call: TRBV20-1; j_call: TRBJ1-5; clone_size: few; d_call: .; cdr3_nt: TGCAGTGCTGGACAGTTCAATCAGCCCCAGCATTTT; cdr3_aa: CSAGQFNQPQHF
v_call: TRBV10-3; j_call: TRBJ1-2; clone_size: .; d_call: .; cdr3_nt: TGTGCCATCAGTGAGTGGGGTAGGAACTATGGCTACACCTTC; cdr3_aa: CAISEWGRNYGYTF
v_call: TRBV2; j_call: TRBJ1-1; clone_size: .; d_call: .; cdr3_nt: TGTGCCAGCAGTGACTGGCAGTCGAACACTGAAGCTTTCTTT; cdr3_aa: CASSDWQSNTEAFF
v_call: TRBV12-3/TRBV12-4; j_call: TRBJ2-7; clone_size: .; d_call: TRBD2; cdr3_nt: TGTGCCAGCTCGTTCCGGTCTAGCGGGAGAAACGAGCAGTACTTC; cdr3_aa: CASSFRSSGRNEQYF
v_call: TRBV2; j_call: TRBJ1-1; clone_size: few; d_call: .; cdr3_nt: TGTGCCAGCAGTTTTTCCAGCACTGAAGCTTTCTTT; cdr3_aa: CASSFSSTEAFF
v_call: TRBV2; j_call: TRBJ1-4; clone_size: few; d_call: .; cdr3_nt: TGTGCCAGCAGCATCGAATCCCGGAGCGAAAAACTGTTTTTT; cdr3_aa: CASSIESRSEKLFF
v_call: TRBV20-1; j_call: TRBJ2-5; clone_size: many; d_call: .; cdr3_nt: TGCAGTCTCGGGGCCGGAGAGACCCAGTACTTC; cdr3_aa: CSLGAGETQYF
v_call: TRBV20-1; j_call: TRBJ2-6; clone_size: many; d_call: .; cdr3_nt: TGCAGTGCTACGCAGGGGTCTGGGGCCAACGTCCTGACTTTC; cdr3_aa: CSATQGSGANVLTF
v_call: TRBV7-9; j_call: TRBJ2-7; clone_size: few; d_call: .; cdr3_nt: TGTGCCAGCAGCCCCTCGGGGCGGAATACCTACGAGCAGTACTTC; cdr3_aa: CASSPSGRNTYEQYF
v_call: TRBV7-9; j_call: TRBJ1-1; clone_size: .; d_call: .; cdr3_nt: TGCGCCAGCAGCACGACTGGGGCAATCAACACTGAAGCTTTCTTT; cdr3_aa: CASSTTGAINTEAFF
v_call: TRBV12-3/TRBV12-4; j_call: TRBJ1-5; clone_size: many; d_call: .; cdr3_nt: TGTGCCAGCAGCCAGGGGCAGCTTAATCAGCCCCAGCATTTT; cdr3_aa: CASSQGQLNQPQHF
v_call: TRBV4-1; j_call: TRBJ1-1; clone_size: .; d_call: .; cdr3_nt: TGCGCCAGCAGCCCCCCCGCCTGGGGCACTGAAGCTTTCTTT; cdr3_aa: CASSPPAWGTEAFF
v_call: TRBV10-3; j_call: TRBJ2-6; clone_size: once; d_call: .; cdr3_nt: TGTGCCACGACCCTCGGAGGGATGAACACTGAAGCTTTC; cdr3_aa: CATTLGGMNTEAF
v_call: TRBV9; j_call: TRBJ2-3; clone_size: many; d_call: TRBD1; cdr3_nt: TGTGCCAGCAGCAGACAGGGGAGCACAGATACGCAGTATTTT; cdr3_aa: CASSRQGSTDTQYF
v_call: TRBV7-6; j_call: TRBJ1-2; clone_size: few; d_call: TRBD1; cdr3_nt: TGTGCCAGCAGCTTGGAACCAAGGACAGGGTCTAACTATGGCTACACCTTC; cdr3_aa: CASSLEPRTGSNYGYTF
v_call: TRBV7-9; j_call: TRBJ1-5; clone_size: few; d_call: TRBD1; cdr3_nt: TGTGCCAGCAGCTTAGGGGCAGGGGGCAATCCCCAGCATTTT; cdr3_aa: CASSLGAGGNPQHF
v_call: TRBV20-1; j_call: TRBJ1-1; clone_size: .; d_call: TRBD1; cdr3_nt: TGCAGTGCTAGAAGGACAGGGGCGGGTGAAGCTTTCTTT; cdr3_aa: CSARRTGAGEAFF
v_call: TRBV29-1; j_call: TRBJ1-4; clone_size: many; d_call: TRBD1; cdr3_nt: TGCAGCGTTGGAGGGGGCGCGGGTGAAAAACTGTTTTTT; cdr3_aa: CSVGGGAGEKLFF
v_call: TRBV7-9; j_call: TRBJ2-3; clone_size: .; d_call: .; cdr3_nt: TGTGCCAGCAGCTTAACTAGCAAGAGCACAGATACGCAGTATTTT; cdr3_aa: CASSLTSKSTDTQYF
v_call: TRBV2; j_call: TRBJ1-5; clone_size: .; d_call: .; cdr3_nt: TGTGCCAGCAGAGTTGGGTTCACCAATCAGCCCCAGCATTTT; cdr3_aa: CASRVGFTNQPQHF
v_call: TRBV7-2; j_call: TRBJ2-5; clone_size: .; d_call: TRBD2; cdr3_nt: TGTGCCAGCAGCACTCCGGGACTAGCCTGGGAGACCCAGTACTTC; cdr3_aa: CASSTPGLAWETQYF
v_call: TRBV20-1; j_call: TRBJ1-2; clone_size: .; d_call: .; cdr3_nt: TGCAGTGCTAGAGAGGGGGGAAGCTATGGCTACACCTTC; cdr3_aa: CSAREGGSYGYTF
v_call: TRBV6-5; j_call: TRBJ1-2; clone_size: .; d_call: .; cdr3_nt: TGTGCCAGCAGTGAGGGGCAGGGGCGAGGAAATGGCTACACCTTC; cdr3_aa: CASSEGQGRGNGYTF
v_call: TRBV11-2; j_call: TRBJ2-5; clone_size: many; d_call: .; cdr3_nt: TGTGCCAGCAGCATCGGACGTCAAGAGGCCCAGTACTTC; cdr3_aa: CASSIGRQEAQYF
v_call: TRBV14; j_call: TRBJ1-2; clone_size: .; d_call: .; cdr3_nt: TGTGCCAGCAGCCAAGGGTCGGGTGACTATGGCTACACCTTC; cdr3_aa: CASSQGSGDYGYTF
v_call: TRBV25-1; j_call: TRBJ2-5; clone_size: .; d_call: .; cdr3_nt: TGTGCCAGCAGTGCGTGGGCAGGAGTAGGGGAGACCCAGTACTTC; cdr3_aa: CASSAWAGVGETQYF